The rows below give T cell receptor beta chains drawn from one sample of a study of blood T cells in healthy people across ages. TCRdb re-called the 5' RACE reads with MiXCR, one entry per CDR3 protein. The repertoire consists of about 930,000 distinct CDR3 sequences, with 29% occurring once and the leading ten covering roughly 10%. The data were also submitted as part of a second study, on T cells of mothers and their children.

The specimen sequenced was blood. The receptors come from a woman aged 40 to 55 in good health. The CDR3 runs from the conserved cysteine through the conserved F or W. The order of the fields is J gene, clone size, V gene, D gene, CDR3 DNA, CDR3 protein. The D gene is left open where the match is weak. Some rows mark clone size as missing; the rest say once, few, many or name a class of expanded clone.

J gene: TRBJ2-1; clone size: .; V gene: TRBV7-3; D gene: .; CDR3 DNA: TGTGCCAGCAGCTCAGGGTCCGCGGGGTTCAATGAGCAGTTCTTC; CDR3 protein: CASSSGSAGFNEQFF
J gene: TRBJ1-5; clone size: .; V gene: TRBV6-1; D gene: .; CDR3 DNA: TGTGCCAGCAGGGAAGCGATAAATCAGCCCCAGCATTTT; CDR3 protein: CASREAINQPQHF
J gene: TRBJ2-5; clone size: many; V gene: TRBV5-1; D gene: TRBD2; CDR3 DNA: TGCGCCAGCAGCTATGGAGCTAGCGGGGACGGAGAGACCCAGTACTTC; CDR3 protein: CASSYGASGDGETQYF
J gene: TRBJ2-1; clone size: .; V gene: TRBV5-1; D gene: TRBD2; CDR3 DNA: TGCGCCAGCAGCTCGGGACTAGCGGGCGTTGCCTTCGATGAGCAGTTCTTC; CDR3 protein: CASSSGLAGVAFDEQFF
J gene: TRBJ2-1; clone size: .; V gene: TRBV28; D gene: TRBD1; CDR3 DNA: TGTGCCAGCAGTAACCTTCCGGGACAGGCGAAAGAAAACACCTACAATGAGCAGTTCTTC; CDR3 protein: CASSNLPGQAKENTYNEQFF
J gene: TRBJ2-5; clone size: few; V gene: TRBV24-1; D gene: TRBD2; CDR3 DNA: TGTGCCACCAGTGATTTGCAGCGGGGGGGAGAGACCCAGTACTTC; CDR3 protein: CATSDLQRGGETQYF
J gene: TRBJ2-5; clone size: few; V gene: TRBV24-1; D gene: TRBD1; CDR3 DNA: TGTGCCACCAGTGACCCGGGACAGGGGGCTCAAGAGACCCAGTACTTC; CDR3 protein: CATSDPGQGAQETQYF
J gene: TRBJ1-2; clone size: few; V gene: TRBV20-1; D gene: .; CDR3 DNA: TGCAGTGCTAGGGGGGGTCCCTATGGCTACACCTTC; CDR3 protein: CSARGGPYGYTF
J gene: TRBJ1-2; clone size: .; V gene: TRBV7-2; D gene: .; CDR3 DNA: TGTGCCAGCAGCTTAGAGAGGGGGGCCAACTATGGCTACACCTTC; CDR3 protein: CASSLERGANYGYTF
J gene: TRBJ2-1; clone size: few; V gene: TRBV5-1; D gene: TRBD2; CDR3 DNA: TGCGCCAGCAGCTTGGTGGCTAGCGGGGGGGCCGGTGAGCAGTTCTTC; CDR3 protein: CASSLVASGGAGEQFF
J gene: TRBJ1-2; clone size: .; V gene: TRBV19; D gene: .; CDR3 DNA: TGTGCCAGTAGTATTTCCGGCACAGCTCAGGATGGCTACACCTTC; CDR3 protein: CASSISGTAQDGYTF
J gene: TRBJ1-4; clone size: .; V gene: TRBV5-1; D gene: .; CDR3 DNA: TGCGCCAGCAGCCCCCGCGAGGGGGTAGAAAAACTGTTTTTT; CDR3 protein: CASSPREGVEKLFF
J gene: TRBJ2-7; clone size: .; V gene: TRBV7-2; D gene: .; CDR3 DNA: TGTGCCAGCACCCCACCGCATTCGAACGAGCAGTACTTC; CDR3 protein: CASTPPHSNEQYF
J gene: TRBJ2-7; clone size: .; V gene: TRBV5-1; D gene: .; CDR3 DNA: TGCGCCAGCAGCCTCCGGGGCAGGGGCGACGAGCAGTACTTC; CDR3 protein: CASSLRGRGDEQYF
J gene: TRBJ2-6; clone size: few; V gene: TRBV7-9; D gene: .; CDR3 DNA: TGTGCCAGCAGCCCCGCAATCAGCTCTGGGGCCAACGTCCTGACTTTC; CDR3 protein: CASSPAISSGANVLTF
J gene: TRBJ2-1; clone size: .; V gene: TRBV11-1; D gene: .; CDR3 DNA: TGTGCCAGCAGCTTAGAAGGGATCAGCTCCTACAATGAGCAGTTCTTC; CDR3 protein: CASSLEGISSYNEQFF
J gene: TRBJ2-3; clone size: many; V gene: TRBV4-1; D gene: .; CDR3 DNA: TGCGCCAGCAGCCAAGATGGTGGGGGGAGTAGCACAGATACGCAGTATTTT; CDR3 protein: CASSQDGGGSSTDTQYF
J gene: TRBJ2-3; clone size: few; V gene: TRBV7-2; D gene: .; CDR3 DNA: TGTGCCAGCTCCCTAACCGCCCTGCCCACAGATACGCAGTATTTT; CDR3 protein: CASSLTALPTDTQYF
J gene: TRBJ1-2; clone size: many; V gene: TRBV29-1; D gene: .; CDR3 DNA: TGCAGCGTTCTAAGTCATGAATTCTATGGCTACACCTTC; CDR3 protein: CSVLSHEFYGYTF
J gene: TRBJ2-2; clone size: .; V gene: TRBV4-1; D gene: TRBD1; CDR3 DNA: TGCGCCAGCAGCTCACCGGGACAGAGGCTTTTGTGGGAGCTGTTTTTT; CDR3 protein: CASSSPGQRLLWELFF
J gene: TRBJ1-2; clone size: .; V gene: TRBV29-1; D gene: TRBD1; CDR3 DNA: TGCAGCGTTGAAGTGGGGCAGGGGGTTGGCTACACCTTC; CDR3 protein: CSVEVGQGVGYTF
J gene: TRBJ1-1; clone size: .; V gene: TRBV6-6; D gene: .; CDR3 DNA: TGTGCCAGCAGTTACATGCAACAGGAACGGGACACTGAAGCTTTCTTT; CDR3 protein: CASSYMQQERDTEAFF
J gene: TRBJ1-5; clone size: few; V gene: TRBV5-5; D gene: TRBD1; CDR3 DNA: TGTGCCAGCAGCTTGTACGTCGGGACAGGGGTTAACCAGCCCCAGCATTTT; CDR3 protein: CASSLYVGTGVNQPQHF
J gene: TRBJ1-2; clone size: .; V gene: TRBV7-2; D gene: .; CDR3 DNA: TGTGCCAGCAGCTTAGAGGGAGGGGTGAACTATGGCTACAACTTC; CDR3 protein: CASSLEGGVNYGYNF
J gene: TRBJ2-3; clone size: few; V gene: TRBV7-9; D gene: TRBD1; CDR3 DNA: TGTGCCAGCAGCTCTGCAGGGGGTTCTAGCACAGATACGCAGTATTTT; CDR3 protein: CASSSAGGSSTDTQYF
J gene: TRBJ1-1; clone size: few; V gene: TRBV20-1; D gene: TRBD1; CDR3 DNA: TGCAGTGCTACCCGACAGGGAGGGAACACTGAAGCTTTCTTT; CDR3 protein: CSATRQGGNTEAFF
J gene: TRBJ1-4; clone size: few; V gene: TRBV7-7; D gene: .; CDR3 DNA: TGTGCTAGCAGCCTCGGACCCCATGAAAAACTGTTTTTT; CDR3 protein: CASSLGPHEKLFF
J gene: TRBJ2-6; clone size: many; V gene: TRBV5-6; D gene: .; CDR3 DNA: TGTGCCAGCACCCTAAGGGCTCGTGGGGCCAACGTCCTGACTTTC; CDR3 protein: CASTLRARGANVLTF
J gene: TRBJ2-4; clone size: many; V gene: TRBV3-1; D gene: .; CDR3 DNA: TGTGCCAGCAGCCAAGTCGAAAACATTCAGTACTTC; CDR3 protein: CASSQVENIQYF
J gene: TRBJ2-1; clone size: .; V gene: TRBV7-9; D gene: .; CDR3 DNA: TGTGCCAGCAGCTCAACAGGGTCGCTCTACAATGAGCAGTTCTTC; CDR3 protein: CASSSTGSLYNEQFF
J gene: TRBJ2-1; clone size: few; V gene: TRBV29-1; D gene: TRBD2; CDR3 DNA: TGCAGCGTTCTTGATGCGGGGGGCAGCCAAGAGACCCAGTTCTTC; CDR3 protein: CSVLDAGGSQETQFF
J gene: TRBJ2-7; clone size: .; V gene: TRBV6-2/TRBV6-3; D gene: .; CDR3 DNA: TGTGCCAGCGGTATACAGCACTACGAGCAGTACTTC; CDR3 protein: CASGIQHYEQYF
J gene: TRBJ1-2; clone size: .; V gene: TRBV28; D gene: .; CDR3 DNA: TGTGCCAGCAGTGGGGCCGGGACCGGATTCTATGGCTACACCTTC; CDR3 protein: CASSGAGTGFYGYTF
J gene: TRBJ2-1; clone size: many; V gene: TRBV12-3/TRBV12-4; D gene: .; CDR3 DNA: TGTGCCAGCAGTTTTGACCTCAGCTCCTACAATGAGCAGTTCTTC; CDR3 protein: CASSFDLSSYNEQFF
J gene: TRBJ1-2; clone size: .; V gene: TRBV5-1; D gene: .; CDR3 DNA: TGCGCCAGCAGCCACGGGAGAGCTAACTATGGCTACACCTTC; CDR3 protein: CASSHGRANYGYTF
J gene: TRBJ1-6; clone size: many; V gene: TRBV20-1; D gene: .; CDR3 DNA: TGCAGTGCCCCCACGGCAGGGAACTATAATTCACCCCTCCACTTT; CDR3 protein: CSAPTAGNYNSPLHF
J gene: TRBJ2-5; clone size: few; V gene: TRBV18; D gene: .; CDR3 DNA: TGTGCCAGCTCACCAATGGGACGGAACCAAGAGACCCAGTACTTC; CDR3 protein: CASSPMGRNQETQYF
J gene: TRBJ1-4; clone size: many; V gene: TRBV4-1; D gene: TRBD1; CDR3 DNA: TGCGCCAGCAGCCAGGCCAACAGGGGGCGCTCTGAAAAACTGTTTTTT; CDR3 protein: CASSQANRGRSEKLFF
J gene: TRBJ2-7; clone size: few; V gene: TRBV11-2; D gene: .; CDR3 DNA: TGTGCCAGCAGCTTAGTAAGTACAGGCGAGCAGTACTTC; CDR3 protein: CASSLVSTGEQYF
J gene: TRBJ2-1; clone size: .; V gene: TRBV20-1; D gene: .; CDR3 DNA: TGCAGTGCCACCCGAGAAGCGCCAGGGCAGCCCTACAATGAGCAGTTCTTC; CDR3 protein: CSATREAPGQPYNEQFF
J gene: TRBJ2-3; clone size: many; V gene: TRBV20-1; D gene: .; CDR3 DNA: TGCAGTGCTAGAGACTCGGACAGCACAGATACGCAGTATTTT; CDR3 protein: CSARDSDSTDTQYF